Listed below are T cell receptor beta chains from one sample, sequenced in a study of early T cells in non-severe SARS-CoV-2 infection. Using its own MiXCR run on the 5' RACE reads, TCRdb lists one record per CDR3 protein. The data hold around 28,000 distinct CDR3 sequences, with around 6% observed a single time. Sequences were obtained from whole blood. The receptors originated from an adult who was a healthcare worker with PCR-confirmed SARS-CoV-2 infection or an uninfected control (not recorded which). The CDR3 runs from the conserved cysteine through the conserved F or W. The D gene is left open where the match is weak. Rows may omit the clone size; those that give it use once, few, many or a size class.

cdr3_aa cdr3_nt j_call clone_size d_call v_call
CASSSTGRGLAGNNEQFF TGTGCCAGCAGCTCCACCGGGAGGGGACTAGCGGGTAACAATGAGCAGTTCTTC TRBJ2-1 many TRBD2 TRBV7-9
CASSLGQGLTDTQYF TGTGCCAGCAGCTTAGGCCAGGGGCTTACAGATACGCAGTATTTT TRBJ2-3 . . TRBV13
CASSSPLAPGGETQYF TGTGCCAGCAGCTCTCCACTAGCGCCTGGTGGAGAGACCCAGTACTTC TRBJ2-5 many TRBD2 TRBV7-2
CASSPFGQTQYF TGTGCCAGCAGCCCCTTTGGTCAGACCCAGTACTTC TRBJ2-5 . . TRBV27
CASSYQTANTEAFF TGTGCCAGCAGTTACCAGACGGCCAACACTGAAGCTTTCTTT TRBJ1-1 many . TRBV6-6
CAISSDRPRGTQYF TGTGCCATCAGTTCAGATCGCCCCCGGGGAACCCAGTACTTC TRBJ2-5 many . TRBV10-3
CASIPQQGADTQYF TGTGCCAGCATACCCCAGCAGGGTGCAGATACGCAGTATTTT TRBJ2-3 . . TRBV28
CASRATSTDTQYF TGTGCCAGTCGAGCGACTAGCACAGATACGCAGTATTTT TRBJ2-3 many . TRBV19
CASTESRGGTDTQYF TGTGCCAGCACCGAGTCGAGGGGTGGGACAGATACGCAGTATTTT TRBJ2-3 many . TRBV2
CASSFSGDNSPLHF TGTGCCAGCAGCTTCTCAGGAGATAATTCACCCCTCCACTTT TRBJ1-6 many . TRBV7-2
CASSSVDGLDGFYNEQFF TGTGCCAGCAGCTCGGTGGATGGACTAGACGGGTTTTACAATGAGCAGTTCTTC TRBJ2-1 many TRBD2 TRBV11-2
CASRKLAGAYNEQFF TGTGCCAGCAGAAAACTAGCGGGGGCGTACAATGAGCAGTTCTTC TRBJ2-1 few TRBD2 TRBV12-3/TRBV12-4
CASRPQGARVETQYF TGTGCCAGCAGACCACAGGGGGCGCGTGTCGAGACCCAGTACTTC TRBJ2-5 medium-sized TRBD1 TRBV27
CASSWDPTNEKLFF TGTGCCAGCAGCTGGGACCCAACTAATGAAAAACTGTTTTTT TRBJ1-4 . . TRBV5-4
CASTEQGWDEQYF TGTGCCAGCACCGAACAGGGGTGGGACGAGCAGTACTTC TRBJ2-7 many TRBD1 TRBV5-8
CASRSTGTNEQYF TGTGCCAGCAGGTCTACCGGGACAAACGAGCAGTACTTC TRBJ2-7 . . TRBV11-2
CASSLAAALDGNYGYTF TGTGCCAGCAGTTTAGCGGCGGCGCTCGACGGAAACTATGGCTACACCTTC TRBJ1-2 many . TRBV28
CASSQAWDGSYEQYF TGTGCCAGCAGCCAAGCCTGGGACGGATCCTACGAGCAGTACTTC TRBJ2-7 few . TRBV7-6
CASSLLPESYEQYF TGTGCCAGCAGCTTATTGCCAGAATCCTACGAGCAGTACTTC TRBJ2-7 many . TRBV7-6
CASSPSGTVYNEQFF TGTGCCAGCAGTCCTTCGGGGACAGTCTACAATGAGCAGTTCTTC TRBJ2-1 many TRBD1 TRBV28
CASSLAGAAEQYF TGTGCCAGCAGCTTAGCGGGAGCAGCCGAGCAGTACTTC TRBJ2-7 many . TRBV7-9
CASREPTSGREGFF TGTGCCAGCAGAGAACCGACTAGCGGCAGGGAGGGGTTCTTC TRBJ2-1 . TRBD2 TRBV6-2/TRBV6-3
CASSQDPPPGQGAVGNSYEQYF TGCGCCAGCAGCCAAGATCCCCCGCCGGGACAGGGGGCCGTCGGGAACTCCTACGAGCAGTACTTC TRBJ2-7 many TRBD1 TRBV4-1
CASSLGSGRGANEQFF TGTGCCAGCAGCTTAGGTAGCGGGAGAGGAGCCAATGAGCAGTTCTTC TRBJ2-1 many TRBD2 TRBV7-9
CSATGQSRSGANVLTF TGCAGCGCCACAGGCCAGTCTCGCTCTGGGGCCAACGTCCTGACTTTC TRBJ2-6 . . TRBV29-1
CASSLGSRTGELFF TGTGCCAGCAGCTTAGGGTCGAGAACCGGGGAGCTGTTTTTT TRBJ2-2 many . TRBV7-2
CASSLQGSNSPLHF TGCGCCAGCAGCTTACAGGGGAGTAATTCACCCCTCCACTTT TRBJ1-6 many TRBD1 TRBV5-1
CASSRGTDTQYF TGTGCCAGTAGCAGGGGCACAGATACGCAGTATTTT TRBJ2-3 many . TRBV19
CASRTEVAGELFF TGTGCCAGCAGGACCGAGGTAGCCGGGGAGCTGTTTTTT TRBJ2-2 many . TRBV7-9
CASSAPRTDTQYF TGTGCCAGCAGCGCCCCCCGCACAGATACGCAGTATTTT TRBJ2-3 . . TRBV5-4
CSERRASGQETQYF TGCAGTGAGAGAAGGGCTAGCGGACAAGAGACCCAGTACTTC TRBJ2-5 . TRBD2 TRBV20-1
CASSLQGLRDGYTF TGTGCCAGCAGCTTGCAGGGATTGAGGGATGGCTACACCTTC TRBJ1-2 many . TRBV5-4
CASKSGGDGEQYF TGTGCCAGCAAGAGCGGTGGTGATGGCGAGCAGTACTTC TRBJ2-7 . . TRBV7-9
CSVEGGPTDSYGYTF TGCAGCGTTGAGGGGGGACCTACGGACTCTTATGGCTACACCTTC TRBJ1-2 . . TRBV29-1
CASSFVREVGYTF TGTGCCAGCAGCTTTGTCCGAGAGGTTGGCTACACCTTC TRBJ1-2 many . TRBV11-2
CASSHDKGREKLFF TGTGCCAGCAGCCACGACAAGGGACGGGAAAAACTGTTTTTT TRBJ1-4 . . TRBV28
CASSIDGVGYNEQFF TGTGCCAGTAGTATAGACGGAGTGGGCTACAATGAGCAGTTCTTC TRBJ2-1 many . TRBV19
CASSLARGGTGELFF TGTGCCAGCAGCTTAGCCAGGGGAGGCACCGGGGAGCTGTTTTTT TRBJ2-2 many . TRBV7-7
CSARGTSGDYEQYF TGCAGTGCCCGGGGGACTAGCGGTGACTACGAGCAGTACTTC TRBJ2-7 few TRBD2 TRBV20-1
CASSLALGGGSGANVLTF TGTGCCAGCAGCTTAGCCCTAGGAGGGGGCTCTGGGGCCAACGTCCTGACTTTC TRBJ2-6 medium-sized . TRBV7-3
CASAPAEGIDEQYF TGTGCCAGTGCACCTGCAGAGGGGATAGACGAGCAGTACTTC TRBJ2-7 . . TRBV7-9
CASSFLNQPQHF TGTGCCAGCAGTTTCCTCAATCAGCCCCAGCATTTT TRBJ1-5 . . TRBV27
CASSPSGRANTGELFF TGTGCCAGCTCGCCTAGCGGGAGGGCGAACACCGGGGAGCTGTTTTTT TRBJ2-2 many TRBD2 TRBV7-2
CASSLWSLAGEDTQYF TGTGCCAGCAGCCTTTGGTCGCTAGCGGGAGAGGATACGCAGTATTTT TRBJ2-3 few TRBD2 TRBV12-3/TRBV12-4
CASSLRAGTDTQYF TGTGCCAGCAGCTTACGAGCGGGCACAGATACGCAGTATTTT TRBJ2-3 many . TRBV7-7
CASSLRGQGGETQYF TGTGCCAGCAGCTTGCGAGGGCAGGGGGGAGAGACCCAGTACTTC TRBJ2-5 many . TRBV7-7
CASSYEPGGGSNQPQHF TGTGCCAGCAGTTACGAGCCAGGGGGTGGTAGCAATCAGCCCCAGCATTTT TRBJ1-5 many TRBD1 TRBV6-6
CSARYRVAPGQEQYF TGCAGTGCTAGATATAGGGTCGCCCCAGGGCAGGAGCAGTACTTC TRBJ2-7 many . TRBV20-1
CASSQDRGGSFNTQYF TGTGCCAGCAGCCAAGATCGAGGCGGTTCCTTCAATACGCAGTATTTT TRBJ2-3 many . TRBV4-2
CASTGGSTLAKNIQYF TGTGCCAGCACAGGAGGGTCCACTTTAGCCAAAAACATTCAGTACTTC TRBJ2-4 medium-sized . TRBV6-1
CASSPQGERRLEAFF TGTGCCAGCAGTCCCCAGGGGGAGAGACGCCTTGAAGCTTTCTTT TRBJ1-1 many TRBD1 TRBV12-3/TRBV12-4
CASSFSGGRDTQYF TGTGCCAGCAGCTTCTCAGGGGGCAGGGATACGCAGTATTTT TRBJ2-3 few TRBD1 TRBV7-9
CASSPTGTGTYEQYF TGTGCCAGCAGTCCCACCGGGACAGGGACCTACGAGCAGTACTTC TRBJ2-7 few TRBD1 TRBV28
CSARDQGSGRFGELFF TGCAGTGCTAGAGATCAGGGTAGCGGGAGATTCGGGGAGCTGTTTTTT TRBJ2-2 . TRBD2 TRBV20-1
CASSLRLPQSSYNEQFF TGTGCCAGCTCGCTCCGACTTCCCCAAAGCTCCTACAATGAGCAGTTCTTC TRBJ2-1 many . TRBV18
CASSPDSGANVLTF TGTGCCAGCTCACCTGACTCTGGGGCCAACGTCCTGACTTTC TRBJ2-6 medium-sized . TRBV18
CAWSLTTGSADTQYF TGTGCCTGGAGTTTGACGACAGGGAGTGCAGATACGCAGTATTTT TRBJ2-3 many TRBD1 TRBV30
CASSLDRRDELTDTQYF TGTGCCAGCAGCTTAGATAGGAGGGACGAACTCACAGATACGCAGTATTTT TRBJ2-3 few . TRBV11-2
CASSSGRAVDTQYF TGTGCCAGCAGCTCCGGGAGAGCGGTAGATACGCAGTATTTT TRBJ2-3 . . TRBV11-3
CSARLFQVETQYF TGCAGTGCTAGGCTTTTCCAGGTGGAAACGCAGTATTTT TRBJ2-3 few . TRBV20-1